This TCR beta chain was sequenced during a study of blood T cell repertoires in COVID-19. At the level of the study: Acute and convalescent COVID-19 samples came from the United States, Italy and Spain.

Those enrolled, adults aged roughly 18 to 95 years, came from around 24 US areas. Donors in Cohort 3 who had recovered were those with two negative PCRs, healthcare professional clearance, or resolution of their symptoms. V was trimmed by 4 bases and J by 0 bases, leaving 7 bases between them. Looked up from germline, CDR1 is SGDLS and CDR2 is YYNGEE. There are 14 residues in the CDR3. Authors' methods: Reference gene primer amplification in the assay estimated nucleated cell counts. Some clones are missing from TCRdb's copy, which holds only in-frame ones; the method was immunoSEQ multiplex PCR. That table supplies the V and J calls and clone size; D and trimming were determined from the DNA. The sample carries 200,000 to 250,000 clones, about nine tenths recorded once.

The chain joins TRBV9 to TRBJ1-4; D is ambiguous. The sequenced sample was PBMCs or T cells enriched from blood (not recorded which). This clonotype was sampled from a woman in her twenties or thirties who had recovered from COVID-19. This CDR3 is CASSPISTNEKLFF. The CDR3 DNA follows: TGTGCCAGCAGCCCCATTTCAACTAATGAAAAACTGTTTTTT.